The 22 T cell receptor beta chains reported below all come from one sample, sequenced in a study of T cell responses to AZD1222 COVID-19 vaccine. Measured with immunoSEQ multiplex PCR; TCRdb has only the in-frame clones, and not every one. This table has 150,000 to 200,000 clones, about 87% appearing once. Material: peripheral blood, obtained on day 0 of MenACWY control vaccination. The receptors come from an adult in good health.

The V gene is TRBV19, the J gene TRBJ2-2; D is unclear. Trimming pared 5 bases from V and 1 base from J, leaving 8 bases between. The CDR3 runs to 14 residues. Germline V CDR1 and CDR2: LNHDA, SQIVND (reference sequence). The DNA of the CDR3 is TGTGCCAGTAGTCCGAATCAGAACACCGGGGAGCTGTTTTTT. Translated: CASSPNQNTGELFF.

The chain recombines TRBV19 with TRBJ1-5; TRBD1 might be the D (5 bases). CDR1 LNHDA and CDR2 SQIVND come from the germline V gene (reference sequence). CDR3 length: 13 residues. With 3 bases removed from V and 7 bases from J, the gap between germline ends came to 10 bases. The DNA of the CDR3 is TGTGCCAGTAGTATTGGGGGAGGCCAGCCCCAGCATTTT. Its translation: CASSIGGGQPQHF.

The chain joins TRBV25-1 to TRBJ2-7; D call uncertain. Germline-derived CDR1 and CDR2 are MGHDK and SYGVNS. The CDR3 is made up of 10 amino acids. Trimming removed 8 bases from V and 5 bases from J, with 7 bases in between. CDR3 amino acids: CASSSNEQYF. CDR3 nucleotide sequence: TGTGCCAGCTCATCCAACGAGCAGTACTTC.

The CDR3 DNA follows: TGTGCCAGCAGCTTAAGGGACCCCGGGAGCAATCAGCCCCAGCATTTT. Protein: CASSLRDPGSNQPQHF. This chain connects TRBV7-8 to TRBJ1-5, with D possibly being TRBD1 (5 bases). V was cut by 2 bases and J by 1 base, with 12 bases left in between. CDR1 and CDR2 (germline): SGHVS, FQNEAQ. The CDR3 loop spans 16 amino acids.

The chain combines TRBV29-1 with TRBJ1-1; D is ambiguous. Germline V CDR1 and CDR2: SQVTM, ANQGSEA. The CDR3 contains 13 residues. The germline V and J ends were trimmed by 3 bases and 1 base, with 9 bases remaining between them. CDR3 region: CSVDKDSNTEAFF. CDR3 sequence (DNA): TGCAGCGTTGATAAGGACTCGAACACTGAAGCTTTCTTT. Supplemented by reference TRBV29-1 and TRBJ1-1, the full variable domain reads SAVISQKPSRDICQRGTSLTIQCQVDSQVTMMFWYRQQPGQSLTLIATANQGSEATYESGFVIDKFPISRPNLTFSTLTVSNMSPEDSSIYLCSVDKDSNTEAFFGQGTRLTVV.

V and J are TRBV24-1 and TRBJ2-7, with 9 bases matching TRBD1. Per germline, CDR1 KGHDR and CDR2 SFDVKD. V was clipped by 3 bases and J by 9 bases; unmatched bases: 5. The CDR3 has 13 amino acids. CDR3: CATSDPTGGGQYF. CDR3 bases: TGTGCCACCAGTGATCCTACAGGGGGCGGGCAGTACTTC.

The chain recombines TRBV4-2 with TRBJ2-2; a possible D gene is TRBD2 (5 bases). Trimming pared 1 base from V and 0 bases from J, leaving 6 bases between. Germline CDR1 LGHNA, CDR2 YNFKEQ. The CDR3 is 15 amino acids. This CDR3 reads CASSQGTSNTGELFF. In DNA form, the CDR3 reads TGTGCCAGCAGCCAAGGGACTTCGAACACCGGGGAGCTGTTTTTT.

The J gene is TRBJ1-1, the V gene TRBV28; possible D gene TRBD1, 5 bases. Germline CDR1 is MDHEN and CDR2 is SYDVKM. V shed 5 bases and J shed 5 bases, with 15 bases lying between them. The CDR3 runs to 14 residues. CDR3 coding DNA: TGTGCCAGCAGTACCCTGGGGGTGAGTACTGAAGCTTTCTTT. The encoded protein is CASSTLGVSTEAFF.

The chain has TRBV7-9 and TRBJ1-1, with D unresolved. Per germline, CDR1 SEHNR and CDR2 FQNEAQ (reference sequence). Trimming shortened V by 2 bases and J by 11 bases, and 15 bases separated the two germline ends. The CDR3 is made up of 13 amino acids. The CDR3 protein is CASSLSLSRRAFF. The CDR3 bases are TGTGCCAGCAGCTTATCTCTTTCGAGAAGGGCTTTCTTT.

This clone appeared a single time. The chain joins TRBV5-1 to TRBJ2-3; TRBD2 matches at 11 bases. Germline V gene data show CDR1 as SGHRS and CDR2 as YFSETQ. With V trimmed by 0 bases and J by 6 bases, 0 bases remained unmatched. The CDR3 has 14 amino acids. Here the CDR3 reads CASSLGTSGDTQYF. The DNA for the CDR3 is TGCGCCAGCAGCTTGGGGACTAGCGGGGATACGCAGTATTTT. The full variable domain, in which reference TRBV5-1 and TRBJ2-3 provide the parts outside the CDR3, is KAGVTQTPRYLIKTRGQQVTLSCSPISGHRSVSWYQQTPGQGLQFLFEYFSETQRNKGNFPGRFSGRQFSNSRSEMNVSTLELGDSALYLCASSLGTSGDTQYFGPGTRLTVL.

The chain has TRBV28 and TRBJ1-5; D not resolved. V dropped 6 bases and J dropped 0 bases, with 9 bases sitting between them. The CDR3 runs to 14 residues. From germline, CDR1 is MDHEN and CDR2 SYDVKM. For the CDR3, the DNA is TGTGCCAGCAGCCGAGTACTTAGCAATCAGCCCCAGCATTTT. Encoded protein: CASSRVLSNQPQHF.

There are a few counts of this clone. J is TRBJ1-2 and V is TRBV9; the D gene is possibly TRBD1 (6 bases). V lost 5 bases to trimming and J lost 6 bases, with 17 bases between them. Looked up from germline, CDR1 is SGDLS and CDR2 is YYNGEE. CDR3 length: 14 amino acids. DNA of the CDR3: TGTGCCAGCAGTTTGGGGGGCACATCCGATGGCTACACCTTC. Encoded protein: CASSLGGTSDGYTF.

The DNA for the CDR3 is TGTGCCAGCACACAGTTCCGACCGAGAGGGACAGATACGCAGTATTTT. Its protein is CASTQFRPRGTDTQYF. The chain carries TRBV27 and TRBJ2-3; tentatively, D is TRBD2 (5 bases). CDR1 is MNHEY and CDR2 is SMNVEV in the germline V gene (reference sequence). The CDR3 has 16 residues. Trimming left V 7 bases short and J 3 bases short, with 20 bases between.

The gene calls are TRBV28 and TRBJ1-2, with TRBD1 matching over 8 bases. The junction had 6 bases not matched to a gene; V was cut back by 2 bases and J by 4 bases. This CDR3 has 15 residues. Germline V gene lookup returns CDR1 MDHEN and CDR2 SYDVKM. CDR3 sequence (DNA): TGTGCCAGCAGTTTACTACAGGGGGGAGGCTATGGCTACACCTTC. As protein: CASSLLQGGGYGYTF.

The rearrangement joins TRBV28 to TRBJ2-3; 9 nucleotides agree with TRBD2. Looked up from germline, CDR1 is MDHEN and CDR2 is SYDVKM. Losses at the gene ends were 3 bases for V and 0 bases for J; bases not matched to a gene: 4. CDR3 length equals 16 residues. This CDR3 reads CASSFATSGSTDTQYF. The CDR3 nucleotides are TGTGCCAGCAGTTTCGCGACTAGCGGTAGCACAGATACGCAGTATTTT.

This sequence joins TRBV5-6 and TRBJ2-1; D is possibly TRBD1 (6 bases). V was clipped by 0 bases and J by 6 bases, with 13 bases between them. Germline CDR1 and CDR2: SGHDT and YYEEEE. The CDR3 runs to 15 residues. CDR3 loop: CASSLGLDRANEQFF. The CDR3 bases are TGTGCCAGCAGCTTGGGTTTGGACAGAGCCAATGAGCAGTTCTTC. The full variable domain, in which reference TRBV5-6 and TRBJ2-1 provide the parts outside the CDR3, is DAGVTQSPTHLIKTRGQQVTLRCSPKSGHDTVSWYQQALGQGPQFIFQYYEEEERQRGNFPDRFSGHQFPNYSSELNVNALLLGDSALYLCASSLGLDRANEQFFGPGTRLTVL.

The CDR3 here is CASSLEPQGAKNSPLHF. In DNA form, the CDR3 reads TGCGCCAGCAGCTTGGAGCCACAGGGGGCCAAAAATTCACCCCTCCACTTT. V is TRBV5-1 and J is TRBJ1-6, with TRBD1 matching 9 bases. CDR1 SGHRS and CDR2 YFSETQ come from the germline V gene. Losses at the gene ends were 0 bases for V and 7 bases for J; bases not matched to a gene: 8. The CDR3 extends over 17 amino acids.

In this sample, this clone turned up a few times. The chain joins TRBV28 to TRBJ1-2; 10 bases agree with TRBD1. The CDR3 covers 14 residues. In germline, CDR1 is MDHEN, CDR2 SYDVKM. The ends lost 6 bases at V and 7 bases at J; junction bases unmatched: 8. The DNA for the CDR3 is TGTGCCAGCAGGGAGACAGGGGGCTCGAGTGGCTACACCTTC. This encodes CASRETGGSSGYTF.

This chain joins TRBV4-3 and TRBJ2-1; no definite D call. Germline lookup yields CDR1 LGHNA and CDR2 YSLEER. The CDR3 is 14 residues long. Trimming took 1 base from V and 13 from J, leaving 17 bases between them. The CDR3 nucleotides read TGCGCCAGCAGCCAAGTACTCAACACTTACGACCAGTTCTTC. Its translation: CASSQVLNTYDQFF.

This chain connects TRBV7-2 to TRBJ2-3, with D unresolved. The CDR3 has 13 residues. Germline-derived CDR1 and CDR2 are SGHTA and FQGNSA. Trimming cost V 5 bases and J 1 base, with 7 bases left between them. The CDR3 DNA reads TGTGCCAGCAGCCCAGCTGGCACAGATACGCAGTATTTT. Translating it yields CASSPAGTDTQYF.

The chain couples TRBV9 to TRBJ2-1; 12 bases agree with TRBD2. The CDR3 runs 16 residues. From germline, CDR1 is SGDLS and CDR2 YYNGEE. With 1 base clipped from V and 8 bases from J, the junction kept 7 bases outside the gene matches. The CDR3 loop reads CASSVLAGGLGDEQFF. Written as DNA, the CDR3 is TGTGCCAGCAGCGTACTAGCGGGAGGGCTAGGCGATGAGCAGTTCTTC. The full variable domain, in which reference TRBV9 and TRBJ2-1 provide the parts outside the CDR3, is DSGVTQTPKHLITATGQRVTLRCSPRSGDLSVYWYQQSLDQGLQFLIQYYNGEERAKGNILERFSAQQFPDLHSELNLSSLELGDSALYFCASSVLAGGLGDEQFFGPGTRLTVL.

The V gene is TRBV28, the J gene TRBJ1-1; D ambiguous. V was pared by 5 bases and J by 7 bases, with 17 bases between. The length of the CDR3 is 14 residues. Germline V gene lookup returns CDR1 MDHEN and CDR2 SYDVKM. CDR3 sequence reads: CASSATLGRFEAFF. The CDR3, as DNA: TGTGCCAGCAGTGCCACCTTGGGGAGGTTTGAAGCTTTCTTT.